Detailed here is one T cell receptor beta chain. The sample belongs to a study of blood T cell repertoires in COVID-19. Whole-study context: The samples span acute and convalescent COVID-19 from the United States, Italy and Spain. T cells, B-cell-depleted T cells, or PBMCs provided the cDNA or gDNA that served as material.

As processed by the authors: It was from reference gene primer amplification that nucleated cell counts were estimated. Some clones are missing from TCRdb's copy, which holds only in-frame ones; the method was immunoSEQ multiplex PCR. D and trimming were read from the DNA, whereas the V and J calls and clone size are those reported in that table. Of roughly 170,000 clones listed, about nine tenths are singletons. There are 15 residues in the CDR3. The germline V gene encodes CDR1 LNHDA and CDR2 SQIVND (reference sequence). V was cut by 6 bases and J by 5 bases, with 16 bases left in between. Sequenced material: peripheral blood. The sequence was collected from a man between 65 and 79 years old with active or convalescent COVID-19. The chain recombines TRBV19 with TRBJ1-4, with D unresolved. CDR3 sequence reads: CASRTPGVKNEKLFF. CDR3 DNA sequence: TGTGCCAGTAGAACCCCGGGAGTTAAAAATGAAAAACTGTTTTTT. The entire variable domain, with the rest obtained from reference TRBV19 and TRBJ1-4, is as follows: DGGITQSPKYLFRKEGQNVTLSCEQNLNHDAMYWYRQDPGQGLRLIYYSQIVNDFQKGDIAEGYSVSREKKESFPLTVTSAQKNPTAFYLCASRTPGVKNEKLFFGSGTQLSVL.